Detailed here is one T cell receptor beta chain. The V gene's germline CDR1 is GTSNPN and CDR2 SVGIG (reference sequence). With 1 base removed from V and 7 bases from J, the gap between germline ends came to 8 bases. This CDR3 comprises 12 residues. The entry originates in a study of technical replicates of blood from a few donors. Here immunoSEQ multiplex PCR was the method, and the copy in TCRdb shows in-frame clones only, minus some. The data contain 65,000 to 90,000 clones, 93% of them seen just once; the ten biggest clones take up 0.2% to 0.25%. V usage is TRBV30 and J usage is TRBJ1-5; D not certain. The TCR was taken from a human donor in good health. The specimen sequenced was T cells isolated from PBMCs. The DNA for the CDR3 is TGTGCCTGGAGTGCGGGGAGACAGCCCCAGCATTTT. This encodes CAWSAGRQPQHF.